This entry describes one T cell receptor (beta chain). Its antigen is still unknown. This record belongs to a study of regulatory T cells in long-lasting Graves disease. Overall study results and limits: Repertoires from persistent disease leaned toward TRBV28, TRBJ1-2 and TRBJ2-5.

Assembly of TCR beta libraries relied on iRepertoire HTBI primers together with Arm-PCR of CDR3 regions. How the authors handled the data: Across the samples, identification revealed fewer than 75 TRBV and some 14 TRBJ segments. MiXCR was run by TCRdb on the multiplex PCR reads, yielding one entry per CDR3 protein. TCRdb's processing, not the authors', yielded these V and J calls. The sample shows some 450,000 distinct CDR3 sequences, about a sixth of them seen only once. As to time point: newly diagnosed GD, antithyroid drugs for less than 3 months. The TCR library was made from RNA that had been extracted from PBMCs in TRIzol. The CDR3 loop spans 16 amino acids. In germline, CDR1 is MGHRA, CDR2 YSYEKL. Deletions cut 0 bases from V and 7 bases from J, with 16 bases between. The data were also submitted as part of a second study, on T cells in Graves' hyperthyroidism and ophthalmopathy. As that report states: Blood also contained most expanded thyroid clonotypes above 0.001. Ophthalmopathy was told apart from stable hyperthyroidism by a 13 V-J model.

Sequencing used peripheral blood mononuclear cells (PBMCs), obtained at new diagnosis, from a patient treated with antithyroid drugs. The rearrangement joins TRBV4-1 to TRBJ2-1; possibly TRBD2 for D (6 bases). The TCR sequence derives from a woman under 40 with Graves disease. The CDR3 loop reads CASSQEPGLSTNEQFF. CDR3 DNA sequence: TGCGCCAGCAGCCAAGAGCCGGGACTCTCGACTAATGAGCAGTTCTTC.